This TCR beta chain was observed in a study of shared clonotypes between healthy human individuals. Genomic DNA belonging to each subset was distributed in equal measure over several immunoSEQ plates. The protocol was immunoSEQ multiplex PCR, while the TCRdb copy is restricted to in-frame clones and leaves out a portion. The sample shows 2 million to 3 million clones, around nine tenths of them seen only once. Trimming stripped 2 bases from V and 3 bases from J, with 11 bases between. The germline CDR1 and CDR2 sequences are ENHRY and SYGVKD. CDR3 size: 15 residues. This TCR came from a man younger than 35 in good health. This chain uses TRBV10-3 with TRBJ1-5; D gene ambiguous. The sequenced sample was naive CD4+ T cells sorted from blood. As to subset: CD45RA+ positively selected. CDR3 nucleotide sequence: TGTGCCATCAGTGAGGGAACAGCCTTCAATCAGCCCCAGCATTTT. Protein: CAISEGTAFNQPQHF.